This passage covers 12 T cell receptor beta chains from one sample sequenced in a study of blood T cells in healthy people across ages. A second PCR, run for about 6 to 12 cycles, used a sample-barcoded 5' primer plus a J-beta primer mix. Via MiXCR, TCRdb re-called the 5' RACE reads, giving one row per CDR3 protein. The table shows more than 750,000 distinct CDR3 sequences, with almost 30% occurring only once. These same data were also listed under a study on T cells of mothers and their children.

Input material: blood. Receptors originate from a woman in her thirties or forties in good health.

The chain links TRBV3-1 to TRBJ1-1, with D perhaps TRBD1 (5 bases). Germline CDR1 LGHDT, CDR2 YNNKEL (reference sequence). V lost 5 bases and J 8 bases, leaving 9 bases between the germline ends. This CDR3 contains 11 residues. The CDR3 here is CASSIRQEAFF. CDR3 coding DNA: TGTGCCAGCAGCATTCGACAGGAAGCTTTCTTT. The full variable domain, its missing parts supplied by reference TRBV3-1 and TRBJ1-1, is DTAVSQTPKYLVTQMGNDKSIKCEQNLGHDTMYWYKQDSKKFLKIMFSYNNKELIINETVPNRFSPKSPDKAHLNLHINSLELGDSAVYFCASSIRQEAFFGQGTRLTVV.

This clonotype showed up just a few times. The chain joins TRBV2 to TRBJ1-5; no clear D. The V end was cut by 0 bases, the J end by 10 bases, with 10 bases between. Germline-derived CDR1 and CDR2 are SNHLY and FYNNEI. The CDR3 is 13 amino acids. CDR3 sequence: CASSEALVLPQHF. For the CDR3, the DNA is TGTGCCAGCAGTGAAGCGCTGGTTCTACCCCAGCATTTT.

This chain links TRBV20-1 with TRBJ1-5, with a tentative D call TRBD1 (6 bases). CDR1 is DFQATT, CDR2 SNEGSKA, per germline (reference sequence). The CDR3 loop spans 16 amino acids. V gave up 3 bases and J gave up 6 bases, with 21 bases separating them. CDR3 loop: CSAREFTGSTRQPQHF. The CDR3, as DNA: TGCAGTGCTAGGGAATTCACAGGGTCCACCCGTCAGCCCCAGCATTTT.

The chain links TRBV7-2 to TRBJ2-1; TRBD1 agrees at 7 bases. Germline-derived CDR1 and CDR2 are SGHTA and FQGNSA. This CDR3 contains 13 residues. V was pared by 5 bases and J by 13 bases, with 11 bases of the junction left unmatched. Here the CDR3 reads CASSPGQQETQFF. Here the CDR3 DNA reads TGTGCCAGCAGCCCGGGACAGCAAGAGACCCAGTTCTTC. Supplemented by reference TRBV7-2 and TRBJ2-1, the full variable domain reads GAGVSQSPSNKVTEKGKDVELRCDPISGHTALYWYRQSLGQGLEFLIYFQGNSAPDKSGLPSDRFSAERTGGSVSTLTIQRTQQEDSAVYLCASSPGQQETQFFGPGTRLTVL.

Many counts were recorded for this clonotype. The CDR3, as DNA: TGTGCCAGCAGCTTAGGGACAGGGAACATTAACTATGGCTACACCTTC. Encoded protein: CASSLGTGNINYGYTF. The chain uses TRBV7-2 and TRBJ1-2, with 8 bases aligning to TRBD1. Germline assignment: CDR1 SGHTA and CDR2 FQGNSA. The CDR3 has 16 residues. The V gene end was trimmed by 1 base and the J gene end by 1 base; junction bases not matched to a gene: 5. The full variable domain, in which reference TRBV7-2 and TRBJ1-2 provide the parts outside the CDR3, is GAGVSQSPSNKVTEKGKDVELRCDPISGHTALYWYRQSLGQGLEFLIYFQGNSAPDKSGLPSDRFSAERTGGSVSTLTIQRTQQEDSAVYLCASSLGTGNINYGYTFGSGTRLTVV.

CDR3 coding DNA: TGTGCCAGCAGTCCTCAAGAACTGCAAGAGACCCAGTACTTC. It specifies CASSPQELQETQYF. The chain has TRBV27 and TRBJ2-5; no firm D call. V gave up 5 bases and J gave up 2 bases, with 12 bases separating them. This CDR3 is 14 amino acids long. From germline, CDR1 is MNHEY and CDR2 SMNVEV (reference sequence).

The chain is built from TRBV5-5 and TRBJ1-1; D is undetermined. The CDR3 consists of 13 residues. CDR1 is SGHKS, CDR2 YYEKEE, per germline (reference sequence). The germline V and J ends were trimmed by 1 base and 6 bases, with 10 bases remaining between them. CDR3 DNA: TGTGCCAGCAGCTTGCCGGGCCAGTCTGAAGCTTTCTTT. This encodes CASSLPGQSEAFF.

Comments on this clonotype: This may be a read error: a much more frequent sequence differs by one nucleotide. The chain has TRBV28 and TRBJ2-4, with D tentatively TRBD2 (6 bases). The J call may be in error: the DNA end matches TRBJ2-7 better. CDR3 size: 18 residues. Germline values: CDR1 MDHEN, CDR2 SYDVKM. The CDR3 sequence: CASSSRDGVISGDYEQYF. In nucleotides, the CDR3 is TGTGCCAGCAGTTCCCGGGACGGGGTCATTTCGGGGGATTACGAGCAGTACTTC.

This clonotype was seen ten or more times. V is TRBV5-1 and J is TRBJ2-1; D may match TRBD1 or TRBD2 (5 bases each). There are 15 residues in the CDR3. The ends were cut back, 0 bases at V and 7 bases at J, with 14 bases in the middle. Germline V gene sequence: CDR1 SGHRS, CDR2 YFSETQ. CDR3: CASSLVAGARNEQFF. CDR3 nucleotides: TGCGCCAGCAGCTTGGTAGCCGGGGCGCGGAATGAGCAGTTCTTC. Full variable domain (remainder filled in from reference TRBV5-1 and TRBJ2-1): KAGVTQTPRYLIKTRGQQVTLSCSPISGHRSVSWYQQTPGQGLQFLFEYFSETQRNKGNFPGRFSGRQFSNSRSEMNVSTLELGDSALYLCASSLVAGARNEQFFGPGTRLTVL.

This clonotype was picked up one time. The V call is TRBV20-1, the J call TRBJ2-7; D may correspond to TRBD1 or TRBD2 (5 bases each). V was clipped by 3 bases and J by 6 bases, with 12 bases between them. This CDR3 is 12 amino acids long. From germline, CDR1 is DFQATT and CDR2 SNEGSKA (reference sequence). CDR3 bases: TGCAGTGCTAGCGGGGCCAGTTCCGAGCAGTACTTC. Translating it yields CSASGASSEQYF.

Comment on this clonotype: This may stem from a read error, because a much larger clone lies one nucleotide away. V gene TRBV3-1 combines with J gene TRBJ2-1; D call uncertain. There are 12 residues in the CDR3. CDR1 is LGHDT and CDR2 is YNNKEL in the germline V gene (reference sequence). Deletions cut 1 base from V and 13 bases from J, with 11 bases between. CDR3 sequence reads: CASSQVRETQFF. In DNA form, the CDR3 reads TGTGCCAGCAGCCAAGTTCGAGAGACCCAGTTCTTC.

This clonotype was detected only a few times. J is TRBJ1-4 and V is TRBV5-1, with a weak D call TRBD1 (5 bases). Trimming took 1 base from V and 7 from J, leaving 14 bases between them. In germline, CDR1 is SGHRS, CDR2 YFSETQ. CDR3 length equals 15 residues. The CDR3 DNA follows: TGCGCCAGCAGCTTGCAGGGTATTAACGGTGAAAAACTGTTTTTT. This translates into CASSLQGINGEKLFF.